This T cell receptor (beta chain) emerged from a study of cytomegalovirus exposure and HLA in healthy donors. Study-level points and caveats: Some segments of the V type, notably TRBV6-2 and TRBV6-3, were excluded as indistinguishable. Rarity characterized most TCR sequences, yet some public TCRs appeared in many donors. An analysis done earlier found most TCR beta V segments productive about 87% or about 30% of the time.

PCR employed 60 Vbeta and 13 Jbeta primers. Assay: immunoSEQ multiplex PCR; the TCRdb copy retains only in-frame clones and omits some. The data hold more than 90,000 clones, with 74% observed a single time. Per germline, CDR1 SGHTA and CDR2 FQGNSA. V lost 5 bases, J lost 10 bases, and 19 bases stayed unmatched. The CDR3 loop spans 17 amino acids. Regarding this clone: Its specificity is not known.

J is TRBJ2-3 and V is TRBV7-2; 9 bases map to TRBD1. Sequenced sample: PBMCs. This receptor was obtained from a woman aged 45-65 years in good health and CMV-seropositive. The CDR3 loop reads CASSEQRTGTGYGAQYF. The CDR3 bases are TGTGCCAGCAGCGAACAACGAACCGGGACAGGGTACGGTGCGCAGTATTTT. Combining the CDR3 with reference TRBV7-2 and TRBJ2-3 gives the whole variable domain GAGVSQSPSNKVTEKGKDVELRCDPISGHTALYWYRQSLGQGLEFLIYFQGNSAPDKSGLPSDRFSAERTGGSVSTLTIQRTQQEDSAVYLCASSEQRTGTGYGAQYFGPGTRLTVL.